A single sample is the source of the 15 T cell receptor beta chains below, sequenced in a study of monozygotic twins with inflammatory bowel disease. TCRdb processed the 5' RACE reads again and assigns one entry to each CDR3 protein, with no DNA. The table for this sample gives about 300,000 distinct CDR3 sequences. Sequenced material: blood. Receptors were obtained from a human donor with ulcerative colitis or Crohn's disease, or a healthy co-twin of an affected twin (not recorded which).

This sequence joins TRBV4-3 and TRBJ2-7; there is no DNA to check the TCRdb D call of TRBD2. In germline, CDR1 is LGHNA, CDR2 YSLEER. The CDR3 is 14 amino acids. CDR3: CASSPFGGSYEQYF.

CDR3 amino acids: CAIKGGPESDTQYF. The V and J genes are TRBV10-3 and TRBJ2-3; TCRdb calls TRBD1, which cannot be checked without DNA. The germline V gene has CDR1 ENHRY and CDR2 SYGVKD. The CDR3 length is 14 residues.

The V and J genes are TRBV20-1 and TRBJ2-6; lacking DNA, the TRBD1 call made by TCRdb goes unchecked. CDR1 is DFQATT, CDR2 SNEGSKA, per germline (reference sequence). CDR3 length equals 14 residues. The CDR3 spells CSAGAGSGANVLTF.

V is TRBV29-1 and J is TRBJ2-2; TCRdb's D call, TRBD1, is unchecked because there is no DNA. Per the germline V gene, CDR1 is SQVTM and CDR2 is ANQGSEA. The CDR3 extends over 15 amino acids. The CDR3 spells CSVEDKGEVTGELFF.

The chain carries TRBV20-1 and TRBJ2-3; TCRdb calls TRBD2, which cannot be checked without DNA. The CDR3 consists of 16 residues. Germline loops: CDR1 DFQATT, CDR2 SNEGSKA (reference sequence). This CDR3 is CSAREASGGDSDTQYF.

The V gene is TRBV29-1, the J gene TRBJ2-7; the TRBD1 assignment by TCRdb is unverifiable without DNA. Germline lookup yields CDR1 SQVTM and CDR2 ANQGSEA. The CDR3 loop spans 14 amino acids. The CDR3 region is CSVHGTSDSYEQYF.

This rearrangement joins TRBV29-1 to TRBJ2-7; the D call of TRBD1 rests on TCRdb alone, since no DNA is present to check it. The V gene's germline CDR1 is SQVTM and CDR2 ANQGSEA. CDR3 length: 11 residues. CDR3 residues: CSGQGAYEQYF.

The chain has TRBV5-4 and TRBJ1-6; the TCRdb D gene call, TRBD1, has no DNA to confirm it. Germline lookup yields CDR1 SGHNT and CDR2 YYREEE (reference sequence). The CDR3 loop spans 17 amino acids. The CDR3: CASSSSRPDRVNSPLHF.

This sequence joins TRBV28 and TRBJ1-4; TCRdb's D call, TRBD1, is unchecked because there is no DNA. The CDR3 consists of 18 residues. Germline CDR1 reads MDHEN; CDR2 reads SYDVKM. CDR3 residues: CASRLSGTRGTTNEKLFF. The entire variable domain, with the rest obtained from reference TRBV28 and TRBJ1-4, is as follows: DVKVTQSSRYLVKRTGEKVFLECVQDMDHENMFWYRQDPGLGLRLIYFSYDVKMKEKGDIPEGYSVSREKKERFSLILESASTNQTSMYLCASRLSGTRGTTNEKLFFGSGTQLSVL.

CDR3 sequence: CASSQGGTVVETQYF. The chain employs TRBV4-3 and TRBJ2-5; TCRdb's assignment of TRBD1 cannot be checked, as there is no DNA. The CDR3 runs 15 residues. Per the germline V gene, CDR1 is LGHNA and CDR2 is YSLEER.

CDR3 loop: CAIRGTGRTGELFF. The rearrangement links TRBV10-3 to TRBJ2-2; TCRdb calls TRBD1, which cannot be checked without DNA. CDR1 ENHRY and CDR2 SYGVKD come from the germline V gene. The CDR3 length is 14 residues.

V and J are TRBV20-1 and TRBJ2-1; as DNA is missing, the TRBD2 call by TCRdb cannot be tested. Germline V CDR1 and CDR2: DFQATT, SNEGSKA (reference sequence). The CDR3 spans 19 residues. The CDR3 loop reads CSARDRGTSGRASYNEQFF.

V is TRBV19 and J is TRBJ2-2; checking the TCRdb D call of TRBD1 is not possible without DNA. Germline values: CDR1 LNHDA, CDR2 SQIVND (reference sequence). The CDR3 contains 15 residues. The CDR3: CASSITGGQTGELFF.

The gene calls are TRBV18 and TRBJ2-5; the D gene TCRdb calls, TRBD1, cannot be checked with no DNA. This CDR3 spans 16 amino acids. The V gene's germline CDR1 is KGHSH and CDR2 LQKENI. CDR3 amino acids: CASSPPDGSGWETQYF.

CDR3: CSVDVTRNEQYF. The chain combines TRBV29-1 with TRBJ2-7. Per germline, CDR1 SQVTM and CDR2 ANQGSEA. This CDR3 has 12 residues.